Listed below are T cell receptor beta chains from one sample, sequenced in a study of CD8 T cells in ankylosing spondylitis. TCRdb passed the 5' RACE reads through MiXCR, listing each CDR3 protein once. The data hold under 300,000 distinct CDR3 sequences, with around 10% observed a single time. Sequencing input: blood, either unsorted or a sorted T cell fraction (not recorded which). All receptors come from a male donor with ankylosing spondylitis or in good health (not recorded which). CDR3s include the opening cysteine and the closing phenylalanine or tryptophan. The D gene is left open where the match is weak. Clone size is shown for a subset of rows, as once, few, many or a class of expanded clone.

V: TRBV10-2; J: TRBJ2-1; size: NA; D: NA; CDR3: CASSYTSPTGNEQFF; DNA: TGCGCCAGCAGTTACACAAGCCCAACCGGTAATGAGCAGTTCTTC
V: TRBV4-1; J: TRBJ2-3; size: many; D: TRBD2; CDR3: CASSPLTSGGRTDTQYF; DNA: TGCGCCAGCAGTCCCCTCACTAGCGGGGGGCGCACAGATACGCAGTATTTT
V: TRBV9; J: TRBJ2-3; size: many; D: NA; CDR3: CASSVDMMQDTQYF; DNA: TGTGCCAGCAGCGTAGACATGATGCAAGATACGCAGTATTTT
V: TRBV9; J: TRBJ1-4; size: NA; D: NA; CDR3: CASSVGPGLPNEKLFF; DNA: TGTGCCAGCAGCGTAGGCCCGGGACTTCCCAATGAAAAACTGTTTTTT
V: TRBV5-6; J: TRBJ1-3; size: many; D: NA; CDR3: CASSHQRPSSGNTIYF; DNA: TGTGCCAGCAGCCACCAGAGACCTAGCTCTGGAAACACCATATATTTT
V: TRBV12-3/TRBV12-4; J: TRBJ2-7; size: many; D: TRBD2; CDR3: CASSKTSGIYEQYF; DNA: TGTGCCAGCAGTAAGACTAGCGGGATATACGAGCAGTACTTC
V: TRBV7-9; J: TRBJ2-5; size: NA; D: NA; CDR3: CASSLFISGSETQYF; DNA: TGTGCCAGCAGCTTATTTATTAGCGGTTCGGAGACCCAGTACTTC
V: TRBV3-1; J: TRBJ2-5; size: NA; D: TRBD1; CDR3: CATSRVTGGSFQETQYF; DNA: TGTGCCACCAGCCGCGTTACAGGGGGCTCTTTCCAAGAGACCCAGTACTTC
V: TRBV7-8; J: TRBJ2-5; size: few; D: NA; CDR3: CASTPKGGQRKLETQYF; DNA: TGTGCCAGCACTCCAAAGGGGGGTCAGAGGAAACTAGAGACCCAGTACTTC
V: TRBV19; J: TRBJ1-1; size: few; D: TRBD1; CDR3: CASSLDRGGDTEAFF; DNA: TGTGCCAGTAGTCTGGACAGGGGAGGGGACACTGAAGCTTTCTTT
V: TRBV5-1; J: TRBJ1-1; size: many; D: NA; CDR3: CASSLESTGNTEAFF; DNA: TGCGCCAGCAGCCTTGAGAGTACGGGGAACACTGAAGCTTTCTTT
V: TRBV3-1; J: TRBJ2-1; size: many; D: TRBD2; CDR3: CASSGTGGRGNEQFF; DNA: TGTGCCAGCAGCGGTACGGGGGGTCGGGGGAATGAGCAGTTCTTC
V: TRBV20-1; J: TRBJ2-3; size: NA; D: NA; CDR3: CSARVSGSTDTQYF; DNA: TGCAGTGCTAGGGTCTCAGGGAGCACAGATACGCAGTATTTT
V: TRBV7-8; J: TRBJ2-3; size: NA; D: NA; CDR3: CASSLLVAGSTDTQYF; DNA: TGTGCCAGCAGCTTATTGGTCGCAGGGAGCACAGATACGCAGTATTTT
V: TRBV10-2; J: TRBJ2-7; size: NA; D: NA; CDR3: CASSDRGDSLYEQYF; DNA: TGCGCCAGCAGTGACAGGGGGGACTCTCTTTACGAGCAGTACTTC
V: TRBV7-2; J: TRBJ2-1; size: few; D: TRBD1; CDR3: CASSLLSGQGYDEQFF; DNA: TGTGCCAGCAGCTTACTCTCGGGACAGGGGTATGATGAGCAGTTCTTC
V: TRBV11-2; J: TRBJ1-1; size: NA; D: NA; CDR3: CANSLGVAGPGEAFF; DNA: TGTGCCAACAGCTTAGGAGTGGCGGGGCCAGGTGAAGCTTTCTTT
V: TRBV7-2; J: TRBJ2-2; size: many; D: NA; CDR3: CASSFAAGGGGELFF; DNA: TGTGCCAGCAGCTTCGCTGCAGGGGGAGGCGGGGAGCTGTTTTTT
V: TRBV6-1; J: TRBJ2-5; size: many; D: TRBD1; CDR3: CASTLDRARQETQYF; DNA: TGTGCCAGCACCCTAGACAGGGCCCGCCAAGAGACCCAGTACTTC